This paragraph reports one T cell receptor beta chain. Single viable CD3+CD4+CD8-CD45RO+ cells were sorted as the memory CD4+ T cells. Sequenced by immunoSEQ multiplex PCR; TCRdb stores in-frame clones only, minus some. The table includes approximately 53,000 clones, around 78% detected once. From germline, CDR1 is WNHNN and CDR2 SYGVQD (reference sequence). Trimming took 7 bases from V and 4 from J; bases not matched to a gene: 11. This CDR3 has 15 amino acids. The record originates from a study of memory CD4+ T cells and cytomegalovirus serostatus. The clonotype comes from an adult in good health and CMV-seronegative. This chain joins TRBV10-1 and TRBJ2-5; 8 nucleotides match TRBD1. Material: memory CD4+ T cells from blood. The CDR3 spells CASTTRDRRTETQYF. DNA of the CDR3: TGCGCCAGCACCACCCGGGACAGGCGCACAGAGACCCAGTACTTC.